The clone carrying this T cell receptor beta chain came up many times. Its antigen is as yet unknown. This specimen comes from a study of T cells in Graves' hyperthyroidism and ophthalmopathy. RNA transcripts gave rise to amplified TCR beta CDR3 regions. With the HTBI primer set, the TCR CDR3 went through a first round of RT-PCR. TCRdb re-analysed the multiplex PCR reads in MiXCR, keeping a single row per CDR3 protein. The table lists hundreds of thousands of distinct CDR3 sequences, around 20% of them singletons, with more than 30% in the top ten. Study conclusions and caveats: Model output signaled ophthalmopathy a median approximately 6 months ahead of onset.

The trim removed 4 bases at V and 0 bases at J, leaving 6 bases unmatched. Germline CDR1 SGHAT, CDR2 FQNNGV. The CDR3 covers 16 residues. The specimen was blood. The genes are TRBV11-2 and TRBJ1-2; 9 bases line up with TRBD1. This sequence was found in a man aged 25-45 years with Graves' ophthalmopathy. CDR3 region: CASSSQGARANYGYTF. Here the CDR3 DNA reads TGTGCCAGCAGCTCACAGGGGGCCAGAGCTAACTATGGCTACACCTTC.